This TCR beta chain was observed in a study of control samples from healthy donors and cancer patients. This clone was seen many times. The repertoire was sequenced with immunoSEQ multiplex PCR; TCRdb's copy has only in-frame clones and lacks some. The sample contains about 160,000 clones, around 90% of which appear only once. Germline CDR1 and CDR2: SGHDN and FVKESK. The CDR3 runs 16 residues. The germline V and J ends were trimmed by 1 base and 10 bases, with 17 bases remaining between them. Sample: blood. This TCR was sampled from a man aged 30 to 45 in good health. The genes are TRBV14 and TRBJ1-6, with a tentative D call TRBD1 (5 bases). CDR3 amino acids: CASSQAEGRARSPLHF. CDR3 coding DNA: TGTGCCAGCAGCCAAGCTGAGGGACGCGCCCGCTCACCCCTCCACTTT.